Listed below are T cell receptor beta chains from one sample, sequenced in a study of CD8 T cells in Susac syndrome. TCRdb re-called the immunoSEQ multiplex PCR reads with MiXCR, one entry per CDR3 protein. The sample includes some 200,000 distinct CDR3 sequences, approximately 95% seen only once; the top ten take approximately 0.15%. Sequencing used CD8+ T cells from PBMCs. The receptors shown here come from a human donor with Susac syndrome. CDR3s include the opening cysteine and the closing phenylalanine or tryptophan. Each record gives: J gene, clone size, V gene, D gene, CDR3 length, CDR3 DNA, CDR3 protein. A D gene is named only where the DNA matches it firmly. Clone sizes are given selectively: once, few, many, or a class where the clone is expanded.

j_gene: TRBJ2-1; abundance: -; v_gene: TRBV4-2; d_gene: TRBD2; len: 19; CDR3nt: TGTGCCAGCAGCCAAGACTGGGCTAGCGGGGGACCGTCCTACAATGAGCAGTTCTTC; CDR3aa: CASSQDWASGGPSYNEQFF
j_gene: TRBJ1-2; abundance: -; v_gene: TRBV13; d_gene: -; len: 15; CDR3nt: TGTGCCAGCAGCTTAGGACGGATCCCCCAAGGCGGCTACACCTTC; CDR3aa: CASSLGRIPQGGYTF
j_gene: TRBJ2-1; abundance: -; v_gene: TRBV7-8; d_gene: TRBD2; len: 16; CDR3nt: TGTGCCAGCAGCTTAAACGGGGGGGCCGATTACAATGAGCAGTTCTTC; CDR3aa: CASSLNGGADYNEQFF
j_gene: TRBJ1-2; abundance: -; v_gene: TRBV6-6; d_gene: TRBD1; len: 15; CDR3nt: TGTGCCAGCAGGACCCCCCAGGGGGTTAACTATGGCTACACCTTC; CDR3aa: CASRTPQGVNYGYTF
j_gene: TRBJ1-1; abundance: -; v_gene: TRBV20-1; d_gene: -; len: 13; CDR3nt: TGCAGTGCTCCCGGGACATTAAACACTGAAGCTTTCTTT; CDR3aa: CSAPGTLNTEAFF
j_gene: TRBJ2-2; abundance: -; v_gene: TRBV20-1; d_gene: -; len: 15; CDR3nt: TGCAGTGCTAGTCAGGGACGGATGAACACCGGGGAGCTGTTTTTT; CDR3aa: CSASQGRMNTGELFF
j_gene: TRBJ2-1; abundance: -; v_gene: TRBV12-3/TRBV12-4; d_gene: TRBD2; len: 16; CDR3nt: TGTGCCAGCAGTTTTGAGTTAGCGGGGGCCACCAATGAGCAGTTCTTC; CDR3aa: CASSFELAGATNEQFF
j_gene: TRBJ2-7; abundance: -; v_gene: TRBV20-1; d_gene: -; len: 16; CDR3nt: TGCAGTGCTGTCGACGAGGGGACCAACGGGCCGTACGAGCAGTACTTC; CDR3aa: CSAVDEGTNGPYEQYF
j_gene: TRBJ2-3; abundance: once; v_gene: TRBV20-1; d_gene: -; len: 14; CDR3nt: TGCAGTGCTAGAGATCTGAGGGGCACAGATACGCAGTATTTT; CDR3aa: CSARDLRGTDTQYF
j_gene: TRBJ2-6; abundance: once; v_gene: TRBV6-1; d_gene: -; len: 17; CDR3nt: TGTGCCAGCAAGAATTGGGCCGCTCTTGGTGGGGCCAACGTCCTGACTTTC; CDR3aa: CASKNWAALGGANVLTF
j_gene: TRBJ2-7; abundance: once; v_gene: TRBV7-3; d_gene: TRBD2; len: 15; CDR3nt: TGTGCCAGCAGCCCGGGACTAGCGGGCCCCCACGAGCAGTACTTC; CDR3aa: CASSPGLAGPHEQYF
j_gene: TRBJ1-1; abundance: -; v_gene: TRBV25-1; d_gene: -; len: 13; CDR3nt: TGTGCCAGCAGTGAGCCGGGTTTCACTGAAGCTTTCTTT; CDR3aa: CASSEPGFTEAFF
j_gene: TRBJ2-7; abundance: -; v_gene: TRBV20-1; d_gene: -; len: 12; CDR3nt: TGCAGTGCTAGTTCCAATGGCGGCGAGCAGTACTTC; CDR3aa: CSASSNGGEQYF
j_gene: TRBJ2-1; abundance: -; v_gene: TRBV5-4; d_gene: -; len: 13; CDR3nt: TGTGCCAGCAGCTTGGAGGTTAGGAATGAGCAGTTCTTC; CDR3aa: CASSLEVRNEQFF
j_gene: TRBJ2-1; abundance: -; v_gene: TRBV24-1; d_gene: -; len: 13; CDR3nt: TGTGCCACCGGGGGAGACTGGTACAATGAGCAGTTCTTC; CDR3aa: CATGGDWYNEQFF
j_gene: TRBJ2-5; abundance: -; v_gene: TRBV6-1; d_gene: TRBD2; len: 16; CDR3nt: TGTGCCAGCACCTCGCCTAGCGGGGGACCTTGGGAGACCCAGTACTTC; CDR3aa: CASTSPSGGPWETQYF
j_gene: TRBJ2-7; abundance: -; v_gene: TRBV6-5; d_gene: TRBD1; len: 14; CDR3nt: TGTGCCAGCAGTTACTTCGGACAGGGGACCGAGCAGTACTTC; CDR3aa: CASSYFGQGTEQYF
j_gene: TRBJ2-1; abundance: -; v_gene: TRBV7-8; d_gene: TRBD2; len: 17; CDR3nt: TGTGCCAGCAGCTTAGTAGTAGCGGGAGGGTACTTGGATGAGCAGTTCTTC; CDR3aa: CASSLVVAGGYLDEQFF
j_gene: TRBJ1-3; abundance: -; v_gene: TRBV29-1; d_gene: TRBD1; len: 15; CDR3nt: TGCAGCGTTGATGGGACAGGGGGCAACGGAAACACCATATATTTT; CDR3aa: CSVDGTGGNGNTIYF
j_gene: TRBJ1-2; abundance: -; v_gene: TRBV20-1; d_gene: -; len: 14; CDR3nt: TGCAGTGCAAAGTTGGGGTCCCTTAACTATGGCTACACCTTC; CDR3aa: CSAKLGSLNYGYTF
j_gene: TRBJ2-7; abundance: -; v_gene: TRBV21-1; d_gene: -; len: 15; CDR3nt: TGTGCCAGCAGCAAAGCCTGTCGGGAGGTATGGGAGCAGTACTTC; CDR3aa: CASSKACREVWEQYF
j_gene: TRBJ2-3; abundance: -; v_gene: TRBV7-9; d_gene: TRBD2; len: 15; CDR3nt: TGTGCCAGCAGCCCCGGCCTAGCGGGAATAGATACGCAGTATTTT; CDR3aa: CASSPGLAGIDTQYF
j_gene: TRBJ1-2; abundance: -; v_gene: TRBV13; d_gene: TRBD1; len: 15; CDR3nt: TGTGCCAGCAGCCCCGACAGGGGTTCTAACTATGGCTACACCTTC; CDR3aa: CASSPDRGSNYGYTF
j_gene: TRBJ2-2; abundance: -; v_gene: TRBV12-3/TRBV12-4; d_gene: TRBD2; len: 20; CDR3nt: TGTGCCAGCAGTTTTATACCAGCGGGGGGAATCATAACGAACACCGGGGAGCTGTTTTTT; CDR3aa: CASSFIPAGGIITNTGELFF
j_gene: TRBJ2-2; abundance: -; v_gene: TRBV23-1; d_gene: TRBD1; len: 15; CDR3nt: TGCGCCAGCACTCCAGGGGGTTCGAACACCGGGGAGCTGTTTTTT; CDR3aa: CASTPGGSNTGELFF
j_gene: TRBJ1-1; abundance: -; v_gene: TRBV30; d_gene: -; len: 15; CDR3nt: TGTGCCTGGAGTGTAGGGGTAGGGATGAACACTGAAGCTTTCTTT; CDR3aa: CAWSVGVGMNTEAFF
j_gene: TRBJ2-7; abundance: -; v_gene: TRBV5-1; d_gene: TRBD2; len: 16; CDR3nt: TGCGCCAGCAGCTTGTATGGCGGGAGAAATACCTACGAGCAGTACTTC; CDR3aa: CASSLYGGRNTYEQYF
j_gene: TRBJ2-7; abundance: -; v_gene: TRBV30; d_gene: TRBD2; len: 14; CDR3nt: TGTGCCTGGAGTGTACTAGCGGGGGGATACGAGCAGTACTTC; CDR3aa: CAWSVLAGGYEQYF
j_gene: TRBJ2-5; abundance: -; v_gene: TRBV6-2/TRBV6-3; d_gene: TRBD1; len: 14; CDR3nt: TGTGCCAGCAGTTACTTGGGACAGCAAGAGACCCAGTACTTC; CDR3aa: CASSYLGQQETQYF
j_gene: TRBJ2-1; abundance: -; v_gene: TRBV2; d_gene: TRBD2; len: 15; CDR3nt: TGTGCCAGCAGTGATCGACTAGCGGCAGACAATGAGCAGTTCTTC; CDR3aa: CASSDRLAADNEQFF
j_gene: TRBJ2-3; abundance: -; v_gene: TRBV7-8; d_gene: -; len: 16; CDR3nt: TGTGCCAGCAGCCGACGGGCGGATACTAGCACAGATACGCAGTATTTT; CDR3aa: CASSRRADTSTDTQYF
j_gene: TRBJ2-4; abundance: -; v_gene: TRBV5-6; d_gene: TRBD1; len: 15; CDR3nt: TGTGCCAGCAGCTTGTTAACAGGGGGTCTGAACATTCAGTACTTC; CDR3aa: CASSLLTGGLNIQYF
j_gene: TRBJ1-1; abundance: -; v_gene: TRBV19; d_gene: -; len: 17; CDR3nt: TGTGCCAGTAGTATTCTTCAAGGTAGTAGAGGGGACACTGAAGCTTTCTTT; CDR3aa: CASSILQGSRGDTEAFF
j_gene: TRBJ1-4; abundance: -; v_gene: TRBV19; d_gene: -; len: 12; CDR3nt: TGTGCCAGTAATAACGATGTGGGAAAACTGTTTTTT; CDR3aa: CASNNDVGKLFF
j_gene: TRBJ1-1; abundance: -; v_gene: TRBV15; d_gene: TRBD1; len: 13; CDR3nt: TGTGCCACCAGCTACCACAGGGGTTACGAAGCTTTCTTT; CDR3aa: CATSYHRGYEAFF
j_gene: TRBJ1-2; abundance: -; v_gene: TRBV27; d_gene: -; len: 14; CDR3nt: TGTGCCAGCAGTCCCGACGGGACTAACTATGGCTACACCTTC; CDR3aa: CASSPDGTNYGYTF
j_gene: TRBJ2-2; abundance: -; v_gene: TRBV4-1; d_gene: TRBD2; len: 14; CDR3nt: TGCGCCAGCAGTTACTATCTAGCGGTCGGGGAGCTGTTTTTT; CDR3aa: CASSYYLAVGELFF
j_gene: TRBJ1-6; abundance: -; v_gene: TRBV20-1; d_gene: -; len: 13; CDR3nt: TGCAGTGCTAGAAGTCAAGAAGTCTCACCCCTCCACTTT; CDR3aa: CSARSQEVSPLHF
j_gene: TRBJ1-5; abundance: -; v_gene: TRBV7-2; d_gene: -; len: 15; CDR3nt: TGTGCCAGCAGCTTAGCGACCGATAGCAATCAGCCCCAGCATTTT; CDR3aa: CASSLATDSNQPQHF
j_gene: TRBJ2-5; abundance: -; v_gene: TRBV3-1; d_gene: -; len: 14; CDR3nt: TGTGCCAGCAGCCGGACTACCACGGAAGAGACCCAGTACTTC; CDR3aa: CASSRTTTEETQYF
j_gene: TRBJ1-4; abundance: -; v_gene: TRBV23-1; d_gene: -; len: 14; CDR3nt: TGCGCCATAAGGACCTCTGCAACTAATGAAAAACTGTTTTTT; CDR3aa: CAIRTSATNEKLFF
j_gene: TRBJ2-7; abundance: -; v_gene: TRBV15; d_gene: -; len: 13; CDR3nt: TGTGCCACCAGAGAAGACCCCTCCTACGAGCAGTACTTC; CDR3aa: CATREDPSYEQYF
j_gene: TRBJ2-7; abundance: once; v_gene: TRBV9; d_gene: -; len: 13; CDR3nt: TGTGCCAGCAGCGCCGCACAGGGCAGCGAGCAGTACTTC; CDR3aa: CASSAAQGSEQYF
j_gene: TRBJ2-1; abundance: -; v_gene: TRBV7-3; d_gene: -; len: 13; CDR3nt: TGTGCCAGCAGCCCCATGCCCTTCAATGAGCAGTTCTTC; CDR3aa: CASSPMPFNEQFF
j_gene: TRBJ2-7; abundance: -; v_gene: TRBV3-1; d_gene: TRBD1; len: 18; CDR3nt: TGTGCCAGCAGCCAAGCCAGGGGGCGCCGGGACACCTCCTACGAGCAGTACTTC; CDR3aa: CASSQARGRRDTSYEQYF
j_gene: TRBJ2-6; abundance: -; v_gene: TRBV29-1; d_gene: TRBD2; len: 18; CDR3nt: TGCAGCGTTTACTTCGGGGCTAGCGGATACTCTGGGGCCAACGTCCTGACTTTC; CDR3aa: CSVYFGASGYSGANVLTF
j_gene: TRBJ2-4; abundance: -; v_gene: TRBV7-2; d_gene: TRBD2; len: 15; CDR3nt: TGTGCCAGCAGCTTAGTTGGCCTTGCGGGGGACATTCAGTACTTC; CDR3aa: CASSLVGLAGDIQYF
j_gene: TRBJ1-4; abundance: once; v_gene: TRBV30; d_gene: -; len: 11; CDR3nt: TGTGCCTGGAGTGCTGGCGAAAAACTGTTTTTT; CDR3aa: CAWSAGEKLFF
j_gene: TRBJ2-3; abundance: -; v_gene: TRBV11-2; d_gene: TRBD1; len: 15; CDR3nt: TGTGCCAGCAGGCCCGGGACAGGGGGCGCAGATACGCAGTATTTT; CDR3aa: CASRPGTGGADTQYF
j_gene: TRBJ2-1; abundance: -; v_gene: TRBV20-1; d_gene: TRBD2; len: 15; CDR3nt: TGCAGTGCTAGAGGGGGGACTAGCGAGTCGAATGAGCAGTTCTTC; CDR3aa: CSARGGTSESNEQFF
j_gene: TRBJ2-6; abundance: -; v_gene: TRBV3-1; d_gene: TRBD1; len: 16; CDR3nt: TGTGCCAGCAGCCAACAGGGGGCTTCTGGGGCCAACGTCCTGACTTTC; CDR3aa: CASSQQGASGANVLTF
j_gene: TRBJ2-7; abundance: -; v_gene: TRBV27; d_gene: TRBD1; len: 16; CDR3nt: TGTGCCAGCAGTGGCTTTCAGGGGGAAAAAGGGTACGAGCAGTACTTC; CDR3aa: CASSGFQGEKGYEQYF
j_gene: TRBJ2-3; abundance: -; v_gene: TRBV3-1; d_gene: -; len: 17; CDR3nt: TGTGCCAGCAGCCAAGGCGACGCGACACAGGCACAGTCTACGCAGTATTTT; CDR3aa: CASSQGDATQAQSTQYF
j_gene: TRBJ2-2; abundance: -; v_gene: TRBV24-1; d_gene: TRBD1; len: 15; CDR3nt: TGTGCCACCAGTGGCGACAGGGCGACTAACGGGGAGCTGTTTTTT; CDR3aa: CATSGDRATNGELFF
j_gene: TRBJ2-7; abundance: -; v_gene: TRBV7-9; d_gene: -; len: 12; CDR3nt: TGTGCCAGCAGCAGCGGAAGTCTTGAGCAGTACTTC; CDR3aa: CASSSGSLEQYF
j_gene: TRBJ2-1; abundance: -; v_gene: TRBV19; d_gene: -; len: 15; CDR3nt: TGTGCCAGTAGCAATAGCTTAACGACCTACAATGAGCAGTTCTTC; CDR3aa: CASSNSLTTYNEQFF
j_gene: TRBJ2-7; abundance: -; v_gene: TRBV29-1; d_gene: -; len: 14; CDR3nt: TGCAGGGAAACCTCACTGGACTTCACATACGAGCAGTACTTC; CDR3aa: CRETSLDFTYEQYF